Detailed here is one TCR beta chain. Every donor was a healthy person donating bone marrow. In nominal health when sampled, donors likely had unrecorded immune exposures nonetheless. This CDR3 has 15 amino acids. V trimming: 7 bases; J trimming: 3 bases; junction bases outside the gene matches: 4. Germline lookup yields CDR1 ENHRY and CDR2 SYGVKD. It was with 60 Vbeta and 13 Jbeta primers that the PCR ran. Clones were read by immunoSEQ multiplex PCR, and TCRdb kept only the in-frame ones, dropping some. Found here are 30,000 to 50,000 clones, over 60% of them singletons; the top ten hold approximately 3.5%. This specimen belongs to a study of cytomegalovirus exposure and HLA in healthy donors. In the study overall: Membership in the Caucasian-associated ancestry cluster was found for 75% to 85% of about 430 genotyped donors.

The rearrangement uses TRBV10-3 and TRBJ2-2, with TRBD1 matching 11 bases. This receptor was obtained from a man in his forties or fifties in good health and CMV-seronegative. Sequencing used PBMCs. The CDR3 DNA sequence: TGTGCCATCACGGGGACAGGGGGGGACACCGGGGAGCTGTTTTTT. It translates to CAITGTGGDTGELFF.